This T cell receptor (beta chain) was observed in a study of response to subunit inactivated influenza vaccine. This clonotype showed up just a few times. Its antigen is not identified. General study points: The authors proposed limited new T cell recruitment per seasonal influenza vaccination.

MiXCR was run by TCRdb on the RT-PCR reads, yielding one entry per CDR3 protein. The sample shows 550,000 to 800,000 distinct CDR3 sequences, about 15% of them seen only once. This CDR3 is 15 amino acids long. Trimming cost V 5 bases and J 7 bases, with 18 bases left between them. The J gene is TRBJ1-5, the V gene TRBV12-3 or TRBV12-4; no definite D call. The sequence derives from a man aged 45-65 years who received an inactivated influenza vaccine. Source: PBMCs from blood, taken about 12 days after vaccination. The CDR3: CASSLDDAGGQPQHF. CDR3 DNA: TGTGCCAGCAGTCTCGACGATGCGGGAGGCCAGCCCCAGCATTTT.